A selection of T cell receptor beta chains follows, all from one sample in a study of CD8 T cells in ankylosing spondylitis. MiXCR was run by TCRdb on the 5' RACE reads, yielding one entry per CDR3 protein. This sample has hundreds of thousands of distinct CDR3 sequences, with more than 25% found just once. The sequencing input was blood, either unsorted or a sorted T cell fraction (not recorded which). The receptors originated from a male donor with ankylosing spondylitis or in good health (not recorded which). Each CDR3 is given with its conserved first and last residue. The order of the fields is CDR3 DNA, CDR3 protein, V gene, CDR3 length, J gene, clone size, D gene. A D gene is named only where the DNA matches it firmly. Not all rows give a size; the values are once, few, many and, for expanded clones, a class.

cdr3_nt: TGTGCCAGCAGCCATTCCCCGCAGGGCGAAGATACGCAGTATTTT
cdr3_aa: CASSHSPQGEDTQYF
v_call: TRBV3-1
cdr3_length: 15
j_call: TRBJ2-3
clone_size: many
d_call: NA

cdr3_nt: TGCAGTGCTAGAGGCGGGAGAGTTGAGTTCTTC
cdr3_aa: CSARGGRVEFF
v_call: TRBV20-1
cdr3_length: 11
j_call: TRBJ2-1
clone_size: many
d_call: TRBD2

cdr3_nt: TGCAGCGTTGACGACCTGGAGACCCAGTACTTC
cdr3_aa: CSVDDLETQYF
v_call: TRBV29-1
cdr3_length: 11
j_call: TRBJ2-5
clone_size: many
d_call: NA

cdr3_nt: TGTGCCAGCAGCTCCGGCGTGGGGCGCGGCAATCAGCCCCAGCATTTT
cdr3_aa: CASSSGVGRGNQPQHF
v_call: TRBV7-2
cdr3_length: 16
j_call: TRBJ1-5
clone_size: NA
d_call: NA

cdr3_nt: TGTGCCAGCAGCTTAAACGTCCTCGGCGAGCAGTACTTC
cdr3_aa: CASSLNVLGEQYF
v_call: TRBV7-3
cdr3_length: 13
j_call: TRBJ2-7
clone_size: many
d_call: NA

cdr3_nt: TGCAGCGTTGGGGAGAGAGAGACCCAGTACTTC
cdr3_aa: CSVGERETQYF
v_call: TRBV29-1
cdr3_length: 11
j_call: TRBJ2-5
clone_size: many
d_call: NA

cdr3_nt: TGTGCCAGCAGCCCGACAGGGAGGAGAGGCAATCAGCCCCAGCATTTT
cdr3_aa: CASSPTGRRGNQPQHF
v_call: TRBV3-1
cdr3_length: 16
j_call: TRBJ1-5
clone_size: many
d_call: TRBD1

cdr3_nt: TGCGCCAGCACAACGGGACAGCCTGCTTCCACAGATACGCAGTATTTT
cdr3_aa: CASTTGQPASTDTQYF
v_call: TRBV5-1
cdr3_length: 16
j_call: TRBJ2-3
clone_size: many
d_call: TRBD1

cdr3_nt: TGTGCCAGCAGATCTATAAACACCATATATTTT
cdr3_aa: CASRSINTIYF
v_call: TRBV6-5
cdr3_length: 11
j_call: TRBJ1-3
clone_size: NA
d_call: NA

cdr3_nt: TGTGCCAGCAGTTATAACACGAACACTGAAGCTTTCTTT
cdr3_aa: CASSYNTNTEAFF
v_call: TRBV6-5
cdr3_length: 13
j_call: TRBJ1-1
clone_size: few
d_call: NA

cdr3_nt: TGTGCCAGCAGCCAAGAACTTGGGACACGAAATGAAAAACTGTTTTTT
cdr3_aa: CASSQELGTRNEKLFF
v_call: TRBV4-2
cdr3_length: 16
j_call: TRBJ1-4
clone_size: many
d_call: NA

cdr3_nt: TGCAGTGCCAGGACTGGGACTAGCGGGAACGAGCAGTACTTC
cdr3_aa: CSARTGTSGNEQYF
v_call: TRBV20-1
cdr3_length: 14
j_call: TRBJ2-7
clone_size: NA
d_call: TRBD2

cdr3_nt: TGCAGCGTCTACGAGCAGTACTTC
cdr3_aa: CSVYEQYF
v_call: TRBV29-1
cdr3_length: 8
j_call: TRBJ2-7
clone_size: few
d_call: NA

cdr3_nt: TGCAGTGCGAGTCGGGACGGGCGGTTTCCGGGGGAGCTGTTTTTT
cdr3_aa: CSASRDGRFPGELFF
v_call: TRBV20-1
cdr3_length: 15
j_call: TRBJ2-2
clone_size: few
d_call: NA

cdr3_nt: TGCAGTGCTAGAGACCCGACTAGCGGGAGGTCAGATACGCAGTATTTT
cdr3_aa: CSARDPTSGRSDTQYF
v_call: TRBV20-1
cdr3_length: 16
j_call: TRBJ2-3
clone_size: many
d_call: TRBD2

cdr3_nt: TGCAGTGCTAGCAGGAGGGCCCTCTCCTACGAGCAGTACTTC
cdr3_aa: CSASRRALSYEQYF
v_call: TRBV20-1
cdr3_length: 14
j_call: TRBJ2-7
clone_size: NA
d_call: NA

cdr3_nt: TGTGCCAGCGTTAAACGTATATCACCCGAGCAGTACTTC
cdr3_aa: CASVKRISPEQYF
v_call: TRBV28
cdr3_length: 13
j_call: TRBJ2-7
clone_size: many
d_call: NA

cdr3_nt: TGTGCCAGCAGCCAAGAGGGGACAGGGAATGGTAGGAATGAGCAGTTCTTC
cdr3_aa: CASSQEGTGNGRNEQFF
v_call: TRBV4-2
cdr3_length: 17
j_call: TRBJ2-1
clone_size: few
d_call: TRBD1

cdr3_nt: TGTGCCAGCAGCCAAGGGGGCTCGAGTGAAGCTTTCTTT
cdr3_aa: CASSQGGSSEAFF
v_call: TRBV4-2
cdr3_length: 13
j_call: TRBJ1-1
clone_size: medium-sized
d_call: NA

cdr3_nt: TGTGCCAGCAGCTTGTGGGACACCTCCTACGAGCAGTACTTC
cdr3_aa: CASSLWDTSYEQYF
v_call: TRBV5-5
cdr3_length: 14
j_call: TRBJ2-7
clone_size: many
d_call: NA

cdr3_nt: TGCAGCGGACTGGGACAGTTGAGGGAGACCCAGTACTTC
cdr3_aa: CSGLGQLRETQYF
v_call: TRBV29-1
cdr3_length: 13
j_call: TRBJ2-5
clone_size: many
d_call: TRBD1

cdr3_nt: TGCAGTGCTAGGACAGGGAAAAGCTCCTACAATGAGCAGTTCTTC
cdr3_aa: CSARTGKSSYNEQFF
v_call: TRBV20-1
cdr3_length: 15
j_call: TRBJ2-1
clone_size: NA
d_call: TRBD1

cdr3_nt: TGTGCCAGCAGTTACTCGAGCCTAGCGGGAGAGACCCAGTACTTC
cdr3_aa: CASSYSSLAGETQYF
v_call: TRBV6-5
cdr3_length: 15
j_call: TRBJ2-5
clone_size: many
d_call: TRBD2

cdr3_nt: TGTGCCAGCATCCGAGGGGACAACTACAATTCACCCCTCCACTTT
cdr3_aa: CASIRGDNYNSPLHF
v_call: TRBV5-5
cdr3_length: 15
j_call: TRBJ1-6
clone_size: NA
d_call: NA

cdr3_nt: TGTACCCGCAGTTTTCGAAGCGGGAGGGCCCGGGATACAGATACGCAGTATTTT
cdr3_aa: CTRSFRSGRARDTDTQYF
v_call: TRBV3-2
cdr3_length: 18
j_call: TRBJ2-3
clone_size: NA
d_call: NA

cdr3_nt: TGTGCCAGCAGCTTCAGGGTAGCGGGAGCGCCAGATACGCAGTATTTT
cdr3_aa: CASSFRVAGAPDTQYF
v_call: TRBV7-2
cdr3_length: 16
j_call: TRBJ2-3
clone_size: NA
d_call: TRBD2

cdr3_nt: TGCGCCAGCAGCCTCGGACAGGGGGCTTCGGTAGAGACCCAGTACTTC
cdr3_aa: CASSLGQGASVETQYF
v_call: TRBV5-1
cdr3_length: 16
j_call: TRBJ2-5
clone_size: many
d_call: TRBD1

cdr3_nt: TGCAGCGTTGAAGAACGGACAGATACGCAGTATTTT
cdr3_aa: CSVEERTDTQYF
v_call: TRBV29-1
cdr3_length: 12
j_call: TRBJ2-3
clone_size: many
d_call: NA

cdr3_nt: TGTGCCAGCGGCCAAGAGATGGACAGGGGTGGCTCACCCCTCCACTTT
cdr3_aa: CASGQEMDRGGSPLHF
v_call: TRBV5-5
cdr3_length: 16
j_call: TRBJ1-6
clone_size: NA
d_call: TRBD1

cdr3_nt: TGTGCCAGCAGTCCCCGAGCCGGATCAGGACACGAGCAGTACTTC
cdr3_aa: CASSPRAGSGHEQYF
v_call: TRBV12-3/TRBV12-4
cdr3_length: 15
j_call: TRBJ2-7
clone_size: once
d_call: NA

cdr3_nt: TGCAGCGGAGGGGACAGAGTTTCCTACAATGAGCAGTTCTTC
cdr3_aa: CSGGDRVSYNEQFF
v_call: TRBV29-1
cdr3_length: 14
j_call: TRBJ2-1
clone_size: NA
d_call: TRBD1

cdr3_nt: TGCGGAGTAAGCAAGCGGAGCTCCTACGAGCAGTACTTC
cdr3_aa: CGVSKRSSYEQYF
v_call: TRBV20-1
cdr3_length: 13
j_call: TRBJ2-7
clone_size: NA
d_call: NA

cdr3_nt: TGCGCCAGCTCCTCGACAGGGGGAGGGTGGGAGCAGTTCTTC
cdr3_aa: CASSSTGGGWEQFF
v_call: TRBV5-1
cdr3_length: 14
j_call: TRBJ2-1
clone_size: NA
d_call: TRBD1

cdr3_nt: TGTGCCAGCAGTGAAGGGACGGTGTATTCACCCCTCCACTTT
cdr3_aa: CASSEGTVYSPLHF
v_call: TRBV25-1
cdr3_length: 14
j_call: TRBJ1-6
clone_size: NA
d_call: NA

cdr3_nt: TGTGCCAGCAGTTTCAACAGGAGACTAGCGGGATCCTACGAGCAGTACTTC
cdr3_aa: CASSFNRRLAGSYEQYF
v_call: TRBV12-3/TRBV12-4
cdr3_length: 17
j_call: TRBJ2-7
clone_size: many
d_call: TRBD2

cdr3_nt: TGTGCCAGCAGCTTGACAGGGGGAATCTACAATGAGCAGTTCTTC
cdr3_aa: CASSLTGGIYNEQFF
v_call: TRBV5-6
cdr3_length: 15
j_call: TRBJ2-1
clone_size: NA
d_call: TRBD1

cdr3_nt: TGTGCCATGGGCCCCGGGACCCTGGGTGAAAAACTGTTTTTT
cdr3_aa: CAMGPGTLGEKLFF
v_call: TRBV5-2
cdr3_length: 14
j_call: TRBJ1-4
clone_size: NA
d_call: NA

cdr3_nt: TGCAGTGCTAGAGGGTCACATTTGAACACTGAAGCTTTCTTT
cdr3_aa: CSARGSHLNTEAFF
v_call: TRBV20-1
cdr3_length: 14
j_call: TRBJ1-1
clone_size: once
d_call: NA

cdr3_nt: TGCGCCAGCAGTTCGACGGGAAGGGGGTCCTACAATGAGCAGTTCTTC
cdr3_aa: CASSSTGRGSYNEQFF
v_call: TRBV10-1
cdr3_length: 16
j_call: TRBJ2-1
clone_size: few
d_call: NA

cdr3_nt: TGTGCCACCAGTGACCCTAGCGGGAGGAACACAGATACGCAGTATTTT
cdr3_aa: CATSDPSGRNTDTQYF
v_call: TRBV24-1
cdr3_length: 16
j_call: TRBJ2-3
clone_size: many
d_call: TRBD2

cdr3_nt: TGCAGTGGGGCGGGAGGAATACAGGAGACCCAGTACTTC
cdr3_aa: CSGAGGIQETQYF
v_call: TRBV20-1
cdr3_length: 13
j_call: TRBJ2-5
clone_size: many
d_call: TRBD2

cdr3_nt: TGTGCCAGCTCACCACTAGCGGACTACGAGCAGTACTTC
cdr3_aa: CASSPLADYEQYF
v_call: TRBV18
cdr3_length: 13
j_call: TRBJ2-7
clone_size: NA
d_call: NA

cdr3_nt: TGTGCCAGCAGTTACTCGGAGGTACTAGCGGGCCACAATGAGCAGTTCTTC
cdr3_aa: CASSYSEVLAGHNEQFF
v_call: TRBV6-5
cdr3_length: 17
j_call: TRBJ2-1
clone_size: few
d_call: TRBD2

cdr3_nt: TGCGCCAGCAGCTTGGTGGGACGGGGAAATTCACCCCTCCACTTT
cdr3_aa: CASSLVGRGNSPLHF
v_call: TRBV5-1
cdr3_length: 15
j_call: TRBJ1-6
clone_size: NA
d_call: NA

cdr3_nt: TGTGCCAGCAGTGGGGACACTTACAATGAGCAGTTCTTC
cdr3_aa: CASSGDTYNEQFF
v_call: TRBV25-1
cdr3_length: 13
j_call: TRBJ2-1
clone_size: many
d_call: NA

cdr3_nt: TGTGCCAGCAGTGGACAGGGGTGGGGGACAGATACGCAGTATTTT
cdr3_aa: CASSGQGWGTDTQYF
v_call: TRBV25-1
cdr3_length: 15
j_call: TRBJ2-3
clone_size: few
d_call: TRBD1

cdr3_nt: TGCAGGGTAGGCAGCAACTATGGCTACACCTTC
cdr3_aa: CRVGSNYGYTF
v_call: TRBV20-1
cdr3_length: 11
j_call: TRBJ1-2
clone_size: few
d_call: NA

cdr3_nt: TGTGCCACAGTCTTTGGACAGGGAGGCAATGAGCAGTTCTTC
cdr3_aa: CATVFGQGGNEQFF
v_call: TRBV10-3
cdr3_length: 14
j_call: TRBJ2-1
clone_size: NA
d_call: TRBD1

cdr3_nt: TGCGCCAGCAGCTTGGACAGCACGCAGTATTTT
cdr3_aa: CASSLDSTQYF
v_call: TRBV5-1
cdr3_length: 11
j_call: TRBJ2-3
clone_size: few
d_call: NA

cdr3_nt: TGTGCCAGCGTTAGCGGAGCAAAGTACAATGAGCAGTTCTTC
cdr3_aa: CASVSGAKYNEQFF
v_call: TRBV6-5
cdr3_length: 14
j_call: TRBJ2-1
clone_size: many
d_call: NA

cdr3_nt: TGCAGCGTTGAGGGACCGGGGAGGGAGACCCAGTACTTC
cdr3_aa: CSVEGPGRETQYF
v_call: TRBV29-1
cdr3_length: 13
j_call: TRBJ2-5
clone_size: many
d_call: NA

cdr3_nt: TGCGCCAGCAGCGTCCGCGGGCCCCCCCCCTACAATGAGCAGTTCTTC
cdr3_aa: CASSVRGPPPYNEQFF
v_call: TRBV4-3
cdr3_length: 16
j_call: TRBJ2-1
clone_size: many
d_call: NA

cdr3_nt: TGTGCCAGCAGTTGGGACGCAGACCAAGAGACCCAGTACTTC
cdr3_aa: CASSWDADQETQYF
v_call: TRBV6-5
cdr3_length: 14
j_call: TRBJ2-5
clone_size: many
d_call: NA

cdr3_nt: TGTGCCAGCAGCTCAGGGACCGGGGGCTCTGGGGCCAACGTCCTGACTTTC
cdr3_aa: CASSSGTGGSGANVLTF
v_call: TRBV6-1
cdr3_length: 17
j_call: TRBJ2-6
clone_size: NA
d_call: NA

cdr3_nt: TGTGCCAGCAGCCAATTTGGCGGGGAAGCCTCCTACAATGAGCAGTTCTTC
cdr3_aa: CASSQFGGEASYNEQFF
v_call: TRBV14
cdr3_length: 17
j_call: TRBJ2-1
clone_size: many
d_call: NA

cdr3_nt: TGTGCCAGCAGTTACTCGGGCAGGGCGGATTCACCCCTCCACTTT
cdr3_aa: CASSYSGRADSPLHF
v_call: TRBV6-5
cdr3_length: 15
j_call: TRBJ1-6
clone_size: NA
d_call: NA

cdr3_nt: TGCAGTGCTAGGTTGTTGACGGGATACAATGAGCAGTTCTTC
cdr3_aa: CSARLLTGYNEQFF
v_call: TRBV20-1
cdr3_length: 14
j_call: TRBJ2-1
clone_size: many
d_call: NA

cdr3_nt: TGTGCCATCAGTGAGTCTGCCGGGGTCGGGTACGAGCAGTACTTC
cdr3_aa: CAISESAGVGYEQYF
v_call: TRBV10-3
cdr3_length: 15
j_call: TRBJ2-7
clone_size: many
d_call: NA

cdr3_nt: TGTGCCAGCAGTGACCGGACAGGGGGCACGAATTCACCCCTCCACTTT
cdr3_aa: CASSDRTGGTNSPLHF
v_call: TRBV6-1
cdr3_length: 16
j_call: TRBJ1-6
clone_size: NA
d_call: TRBD1